The rows below give T cell receptor beta chains drawn from one sample of a study of TIL therapy for anti-PD-1-resistant metastatic lung cancer. Using immunoSEQ multiplex PCR, the repertoire was profiled, and TCRdb retains in-frame clones only, with some absent. The table shows 54,000 or so clones, with 70% to 75% occurring only once. Material: blood, obtained at baseline. Source of these receptors: a person aged 25 to 79 with non-small cell lung cancer. Each CDR3 is given with its conserved first and last residue. Each record gives: V gene, CDR3 protein.

V gene: TRBV7-3; CDR3 protein: CASSLRGDTEAFF
V gene: TRBV9; CDR3 protein: CASSVGTLYNEQFF
V gene: TRBV30; CDR3 protein: CAWSAPGDEAFF
V gene: TRBV30; CDR3 protein: CAWTGGAWETQYF
V gene: TRBV2; CDR3 protein: CASRGAGSSYNSPLHF
V gene: TRBV28; CDR3 protein: CASSLTREQFF
V gene: TRBV10-3; CDR3 protein: CAISQGGNSPLHF
V gene: TRBV30; CDR3 protein: CAWSTTGFHEKLFF
V gene: TRBV29-1; CDR3 protein: CSGTGGYTEAFF
V gene: TRBV9; CDR3 protein: CASSGEGMRETQYF
V gene: TRBV6-1; CDR3 protein: CASSWDRSYEQYF
V gene: TRBV6-1; CDR3 protein: CASSDQAGGPYEQYF
V gene: TRBV6-6; CDR3 protein: CASSHHDRTNQPQHF
V gene: TRBV27; CDR3 protein: CASSLSRQGNYGYTF
V gene: TRBV25-1; CDR3 protein: CASGPREQFF
V gene: TRBV30; CDR3 protein: CAWSVWQPNTGELFF
V gene: TRBV28; CDR3 protein: CASSGTGSQPQHF
V gene: TRBV11-2; CDR3 protein: CASSLADWGRGAEAFF
V gene: TRBV30; CDR3 protein: CAWSIGQNTEAFF
V gene: TRBV29-1; CDR3 protein: CSVVGELGQGVSYNEQFF
V gene: TRBV18; CDR3 protein: CASSPRTAPYNEQFF
V gene: TRBV2; CDR3 protein: CASSELPGGLYEQYF
V gene: TRBV7-6; CDR3 protein: CASSPRTDTQYF
V gene: TRBV29-1; CDR3 protein: CSGGQGDTGELFF
V gene: TRBV13; CDR3 protein: CASSPPAGDTYEQYF
V gene: TRBV11-2; CDR3 protein: CASSSTGGGETQYF
V gene: TRBV7-2; CDR3 protein: CASSSRTAGEQYF
V gene: TRBV19; CDR3 protein: CASSTRLAGGKVNTGELFF
V gene: TRBV6-6; CDR3 protein: CASSYGQTAEAFF
V gene: TRBV10-3; CDR3 protein: CAISVGQDQPQHF
V gene: TRBV15; CDR3 protein: CATSRQPGQSSYNEQFF
V gene: TRBV5-1; CDR3 protein: CASSTEQGGRSPLHF
V gene: TRBV27; CDR3 protein: CASSTDFYNSPLHF
V gene: TRBV7-2; CDR3 protein: CASSTGLAGLGEQFF
V gene: TRBV5-4; CDR3 protein: CASSSSGTGGDGYTF
V gene: TRBV5-1; CDR3 protein: CASSRTGLAFF
V gene: TRBV19; CDR3 protein: CASGVRIAGHYMQYF
V gene: TRBV5-1; CDR3 protein: CASSLAVRQGRPPNYEQYF
V gene: TRBV11-2; CDR3 protein: CASSFRSQGGGYTF
V gene: TRBV9; CDR3 protein: CASSVEGVGLAGGQFF
V gene: TRBV6-5; CDR3 protein: CASSYTRLEVADEQFF
V gene: TRBV11-2; CDR3 protein: CASSLVRQAQGSYTF
V gene: TRBV6-6; CDR3 protein: CASSEQGMGNSPLHF
V gene: TRBV5-6; CDR3 protein: CASSLQGYEQYF
V gene: TRBV19; CDR3 protein: CASSIPQGRRTEAFF
V gene: TRBV11-3; CDR3 protein: CASSLGRTYEQYF
V gene: TRBV5-1; CDR3 protein: CASRGTTVPDTQYF
V gene: TRBV7-8; CDR3 protein: CASSLDVGAAGSEAFF
V gene: TRBV4-3; CDR3 protein: CASSQDSRQFNEKLFF
V gene: TRBV7-9; CDR3 protein: CASSPTASRSYEQYF
V gene: TRBV27; CDR3 protein: CASSLQGAKTEAFF
V gene: TRBV18; CDR3 protein: CASSPKPGGETQYF
V gene: TRBV29-1; CDR3 protein: CSVEKGDCLLRRPQHF
V gene: TRBV7-8; CDR3 protein: CASSLEYGTYTEAFF
V gene: TRBV7-9; CDR3 protein: CASSAPQGPHREKLFF